The 10 T cell receptor beta chains listed next were all sequenced from one sample in a study of CD8+ T cells in alopecia areata (dated by TCRdb to 2016 to 2018). Explained via the paper, the time point label denotes: less than five weeks on oral tofacitinib. Sample treatment or condition, as interpreted from the label and publication: oral pan-JAK inhibitor, 5-10 mg twice daily. Receptor libraries were prepared by the immunoSEQ multiplex PCR assay. RNA was extracted from all samples and reverse transcribed into cDNA as template for TCR sequencing. TCRdb mirrors the immuneACCESS table, restricted to in-frame sequences. Some clones are absent from its copies; in checked studies, under half trace to an unresolved V gene, and the reason for the others is unknown. Across this sample there are about 190,000 clones, with more than 55% seen only once. Around 0.7% of the sample lies in the top ten. Sequenced here: CD4+ T cells sorted from blood, sampled at week 4, from a patient treated with tofacitinib. These receptors were obtained from a human donor with alopecia areata.

The genes are TRBV10-3 and TRBJ2-5, with D hard to call. The CDR3 has 13 amino acids. Trimming cost V 1 base and J 4 bases, with 7 bases left between them. Germline V lookup: CDR1 ENHRY, CDR2 SYGVKD. Here the CDR3 reads CAISELGLETQYF. The CDR3 nucleotides read TGTGCCATCAGTGAGTTGGGCCTAGAGACCCAGTACTTC.

This clone was counted only a few times. DNA of the CDR3: TGTGCCAGCAGTGAAGCTGGTCCTAGCGCGGCGGATACGCAGTATTTT. Translating it yields CASSEAGPSAADTQYF. This chain joins TRBV6-1 and TRBJ2-3; D is perhaps TRBD2 (6 bases). The CDR3 is 16 residues long. CDR1 MNHNS and CDR2 SASEGT come from the germline V gene. The ends were cut back, 0 bases at V and 6 bases at J, with 16 bases in the middle.

The V gene is TRBV27, the J gene TRBJ2-7; TRBD1 agrees at 9 bases. The CDR3 runs to 14 residues. Germline V gene sequence: CDR1 MNHEY, CDR2 SMNVEV (reference sequence). Germline trimming cut 5 bases from V and 6 bases from J; bases unmatched to any gene: 8. For the CDR3, the DNA is TGTGCCAGCAGTCCTTCGACAGGGGGGCGCGAGCAGTACTTC. Translating gives CASSPSTGGREQYF.

The chain couples TRBV30 to TRBJ2-1, with 8 bases that match TRBD2. CDR1 is GTSNPN and CDR2 is SVGIG in the germline V gene (reference sequence). The CDR3 covers 13 residues. CDR3 bases: TGTGCTAGCGGGAAGCTCTCCTACAATGAGCAGTTCTTC. It specifies CASGKLSYNEQFF. The variable domain in full, completed from reference TRBV30 and TRBJ2-1, reads SQTIHQWPATLVQPVGSPLSLECTVEGTSNPNLYWYRQAAGRGLQLLFYSVGIGQISSEVPQNLSASRPQDRQFILSSKKLLLSDSGFYLCASGKLSYNEQFFGPGTRLTVL.

The V and J genes are TRBV7-2 and TRBJ2-3; 7 nucleotides align to TRBD2. J lost 2 bases, V lost 1 base, and 6 bases had no gene match. The CDR3 totals 16 residues. CDR1 SGHTA and CDR2 FQGNSA come from the germline V gene. The CDR3 DNA follows: TGTGCCAGCAGCTTAGGTTGGCTAGCGGACACAGATACGCAGTATTTT. Translation: CASSLGWLADTDTQYF.

This chain links TRBV7-9 with TRBJ2-5; no clear D. CDR1 is SEHNR and CDR2 is FQNEAQ in the germline V gene (reference sequence). Trimming took off 5 bases at V and 3 bases at J, with 13 bases between the two ends. CDR3 size: 14 residues. The CDR3 is CASSLRLDKETQYF. In DNA, the CDR3 is TGTGCCAGCAGCCTGCGTCTCGACAAAGAGACCCAGTACTTC.

The chain uses TRBV9 and TRBJ1-1, with D perhaps TRBD1 (6 bases). Per germline, CDR1 SGDLS and CDR2 YYNGEE. Trimming left V 3 bases short and J 4 bases short, with 16 bases between. The CDR3 runs 15 residues. The CDR3 DNA reads as TGTGCCAGCAGCGAGTTAGGGGGGCGAATCACTGAAGCTTTCTTT. It translates to CASSELGGRITEAFF.

The V call is TRBV27, the J call TRBJ1-1; D is unresolved. With 0 bases removed from V and 8 bases from J, the gap between germline ends came to 10 bases. CDR1 is MNHEY and CDR2 is SMNVEV in the germline V gene (reference sequence). The CDR3 spans 13 residues. The CDR3 spells CASSLSTRTEAFF. The DNA for the CDR3 is TGTGCCAGCAGTTTATCCACGCGGACCGAAGCTTTCTTT.

The chain couples TRBV29-1 to TRBJ2-2, with a tentative D call TRBD1 (6 bases). With 4 bases removed from V and 7 bases from J, the gap between germline ends came to 19 bases. Looked up from germline, CDR1 is SQVTM and CDR2 is ANQGSEA. The CDR3 consists of 15 residues. The CDR3 DNA follows: TGCAGCGTTGGTTGGGGGCCTCCTACGGGCGGGGAGCTGTTTTTT. It translates to CSVGWGPPTGGELFF.

The V call is TRBV2, the J call TRBJ2-3; a possible D gene is TRBD1 (6 bases). Germline V gives CDR1 SNHLY, CDR2 FYNNEI. CDR3 length: 14 amino acids. The germline V and J ends were trimmed by 4 bases and 6 bases, with 14 bases remaining between them. In DNA, the CDR3 is TGTGCCAGCAGTGTGCAACAGGGAGAGGATACGCAGTATTTT. Encoded protein: CASSVQQGEDTQYF.